This is a list of T cell receptor beta chains from one sample in a study of blood T cell repertoires in COVID-19. The assay was immunoSEQ multiplex PCR, and TCRdb's table has in-frame clones only and misses some. The sample holds over 300,000 clones, roughly 86% seen once. Sample: peripheral blood. Receptor source: a woman between 45 and 60 years old with acute or convalescent COVID-19. Each CDR3 is given with its conserved first and last residue. The D gene is left open where the match is weak. Some rows mark clone size as missing; the rest say once, few, many or name a class of expanded clone.

V gene	clone size	J gene	CDR3 length	D gene	CDR3 protein	CDR3 DNA
TRBV29-1	.	TRBJ1-2	12	.	CSVGTGLGGYTF	TGCAGCGTTGGGACGGGGTTAGGAGGCTACACCTTC
TRBV29-1	.	TRBJ2-3	12	.	CSVWRDTDTQYF	TGCAGCGTTTGGAGGGACACAGATACGCAGTATTTT
TRBV2	.	TRBJ1-2	15	TRBD1	CASSPGGADNYGYTF	TGTGCCAGCAGTCCAGGGGGCGCGGATAACTATGGCTACACCTTC
TRBV5-1	.	TRBJ2-2	15	.	CASSLEAGRGTELFF	TGCGCCAGCAGCTTGGAGGCGGGAAGAGGCACGGAGCTGTTTTTT
TRBV7-6	.	TRBJ2-7	14	TRBD1	CASSAGQGPYEQYF	TGTGCCAGCAGCGCCGGACAGGGTCCCTACGAGCAGTACTTC
TRBV27	once	TRBJ1-1	14	TRBD1	CASSSGQGYTEAFF	TGTGCCAGCAGCTCCGGACAGGGATACACTGAAGCTTTCTTT
TRBV3-1/TRBV3-2	.	TRBJ1-1	14	.	CASSQMRVGTEAFF	TGTGCCAGCAGCCAAATGAGGGTCGGCACTGAAGCTTTCTTT
TRBV24-1	once	TRBJ2-7	17	TRBD2	CATSDLHLTSGIYEQYF	TGTGCCACCAGTGATTTGCATTTGACTAGCGGCATATACGAGCAGTACTTC
TRBV7-9	.	TRBJ2-7	12	.	CASSLLGDEQYF	TGTGCCAGCAGCTTATTAGGGGACGAGCAGTACTTC
TRBV28	.	TRBJ1-2	13	TRBD1	CASSSGQGGGYTF	TGTGCCAGCAGTAGCGGACAGGGTGGCGGCTACACCTTC
TRBV11-2	.	TRBJ2-7	15	.	CASSLDPGEEYEQYF	TGTGCCAGCAGCTTAGATCCGGGAGAAGAATACGAGCAGTACTTC
TRBV7-2	.	TRBJ1-6	14	.	CASSWTEDNSPLHF	TGTGCCAGCAGCTGGACGGAGGATAATTCACCCCTCCACTTT
TRBV30	.	TRBJ1-5	13	TRBD1	CAWGTGAGQPQHF	TGTGCCTGGGGGACAGGGGCAGGCCAGCCCCAGCATTTT
TRBV7-9	.	TRBJ2-2	12	.	CASRPSGAELFF	TGTGCCAGCAGACCAAGCGGCGCGGAGCTGTTTTTT
TRBV28	.	TRBJ2-7	16	TRBD2	CASSQVGLAGAYEQYF	TGTGCCAGCAGTCAGGTAGGCCTAGCGGGAGCCTACGAGCAGTACTTC
TRBV28	.	TRBJ2-3	14	TRBD2	CASKNGGATDTQYF	TGTGCCAGCAAAAACGGGGGGGCTACAGATACGCAGTATTTT
TRBV29-1	few	TRBJ1-2	13	TRBD1	CSVGGGGDYGYTF	TGCAGCGTTGGAGGAGGGGGCGACTATGGCTACACCTTC
TRBV29-1	once	TRBJ2-7	12	TRBD1	CSEGACSYEQYF	TGCAGCGAGGGGGCCTGCTCCTACGAGCAGTACTTC
TRBV6-5	.	TRBJ1-4	14	.	CASSPGVNNEKLFF	TGTGCCAGCAGCCCGGGAGTCAATAATGAAAAACTGTTTTTT
TRBV6-6	.	TRBJ2-5	16	TRBD2	CASSQGTSGRAGTQYF	TGTGCCAGCAGTCAAGGGACTAGCGGGAGGGCCGGGACCCAGTACTTC
TRBV7-9	.	TRBJ2-1	16	.	CASSLGGGWTYNEQFF	TGTGCCAGCAGCTTGGGGGGAGGATGGACCTACAATGAGCAGTTCTTC
TRBV7-9	.	TRBJ2-7	11	.	CASSSRYEQYF	TGTGCCAGCAGCTCCCGGTACGAGCAGTACTTC
TRBV19	.	TRBJ2-7	16	.	CASSIQVVSGNYEQYF	TGTGCCAGTAGTATACAAGTTGTTAGCGGAAACTACGAGCAGTACTTC
TRBV3-1/TRBV3-2	.	TRBJ1-5	18	.	CASSQESGQGGYNQPQHF	TGTGCCAGCAGCCAAGAGAGCGGCCAGGGAGGTTACAATCAGCCCCAGCATTTT
TRBV9	.	TRBJ2-1	15	TRBD2	CASSVGLAGDNEQFF	TGTGCCAGCAGCGTAGGGCTAGCGGGAGACAATGAGCAGTTCTTC
TRBV7-9	.	TRBJ2-1	14	TRBD1	CASSNPGQGASQFF	TGTGCCAGCAGCAATCCGGGACAGGGGGCGTCTCAGTTCTTC
TRBV20-1	.	TRBJ1-5	14	.	CSASAGDGYQPQHF	TGCAGTGCTAGTGCAGGGGACGGATATCAGCCCCAGCATTTT
TRBV9	few	TRBJ2-7	13	.	CASSEGPWHEQYF	TGTGCCAGCAGCGAGGGGCCATGGCACGAGCAGTACTTC
TRBV12-3/TRBV12-4	.	TRBJ1-1	12	.	CASSFSNTEAFF	TGTGCCAGCAGTTTTAGCAACACTGAAGCTTTCTTT
TRBV19	.	TRBJ2-1	13	TRBD2	CASSTGRYNEQFF	TGTGCCAGTAGTACCGGGAGGTACAATGAGCAGTTCTTC
TRBV4-2	.	TRBJ2-1	16	.	CASSQVGASSYNEQFF	TGTGCCAGCAGCCAAGTGGGGGCCAGCTCCTACAATGAGCAGTTCTTC
TRBV28	once	TRBJ1-3	15	.	CASSFGGIAGNTIYF	TGTGCCAGCAGTTTCGGGGGTATCGCTGGAAACACCATATATTTT